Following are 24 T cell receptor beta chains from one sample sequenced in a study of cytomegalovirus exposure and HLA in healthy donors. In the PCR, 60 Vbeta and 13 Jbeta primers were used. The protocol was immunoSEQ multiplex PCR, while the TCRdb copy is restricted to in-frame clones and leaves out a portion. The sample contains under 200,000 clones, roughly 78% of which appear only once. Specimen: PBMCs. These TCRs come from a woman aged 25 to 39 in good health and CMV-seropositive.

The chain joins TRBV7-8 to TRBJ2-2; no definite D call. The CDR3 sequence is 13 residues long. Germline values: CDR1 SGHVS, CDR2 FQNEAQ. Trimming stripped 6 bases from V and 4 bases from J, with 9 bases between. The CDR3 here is CASRAVLTGELFF. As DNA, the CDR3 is TGTGCCAGCAGGGCAGTTCTCACCGGGGAGCTGTTTTTT. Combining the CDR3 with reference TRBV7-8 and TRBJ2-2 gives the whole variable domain GAGVSQSPRYKVAKRGQDVALRCDPISGHVSLFWYQQALGQGPEFLTYFQNEAQLDKSGLPSDRFFAERPEGSVSTLKIQRTQQEDSAVYLCASRAVLTGELFFGEGSRLTVL.

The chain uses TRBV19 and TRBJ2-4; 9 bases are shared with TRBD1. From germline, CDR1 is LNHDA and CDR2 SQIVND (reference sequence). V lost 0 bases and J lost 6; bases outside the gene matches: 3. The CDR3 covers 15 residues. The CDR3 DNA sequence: TGTGCCAGTAGTATAGATAGGGGACAGGGAAACATTCAGTACTTC. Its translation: CASSIDRGQGNIQYF.

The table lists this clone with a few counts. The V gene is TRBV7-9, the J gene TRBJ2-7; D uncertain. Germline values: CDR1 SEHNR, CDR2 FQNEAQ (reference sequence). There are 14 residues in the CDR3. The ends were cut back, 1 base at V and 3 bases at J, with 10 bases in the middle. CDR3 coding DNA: TGTGCCAGCAGCTTAGGGCACAGAGTCTACGAGCAGTACTTC. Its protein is CASSLGHRVYEQYF.

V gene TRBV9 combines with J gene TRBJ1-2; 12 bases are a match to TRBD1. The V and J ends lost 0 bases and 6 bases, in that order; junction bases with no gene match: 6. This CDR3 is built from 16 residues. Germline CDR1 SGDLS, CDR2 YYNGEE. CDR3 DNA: TGTGCCAGCAGCGTAGCTTGGGGACAGGGGGCAGATGGCTACACCTTC. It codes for CASSVAWGQGADGYTF.

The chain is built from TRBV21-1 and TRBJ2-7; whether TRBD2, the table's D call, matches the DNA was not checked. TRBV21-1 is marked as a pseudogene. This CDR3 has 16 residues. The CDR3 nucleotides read TGTGCCAGCAGCAAAGGCCTGGGCGGGAAGGGGTACGAGCAGTACTTC. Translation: CASSKGLGGKGYEQYF.

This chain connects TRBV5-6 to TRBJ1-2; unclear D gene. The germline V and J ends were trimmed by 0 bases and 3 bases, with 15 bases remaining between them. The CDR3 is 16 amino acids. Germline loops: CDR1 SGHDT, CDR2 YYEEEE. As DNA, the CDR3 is TGTGCCAGCAGCTTGGCTGCGAGGGCAGCGGACTATGGCTACACCTTC. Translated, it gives CASSLAARAADYGYTF.

The CDR3 nucleotides read TGCGCCAGCGCCCAGGGGGCGGGAAATTCACCCCTCCACTTT. Translation: CASAQGAGNSPLHF. V is TRBV5-1 and J is TRBJ1-6; TRBD1 matches 8 bases. Trimming took 7 bases from V and 7 from J; bases not matched to a gene: 7. CDR3 length equals 14 residues. The germline V gene encodes CDR1 SGHRS and CDR2 YFSETQ.

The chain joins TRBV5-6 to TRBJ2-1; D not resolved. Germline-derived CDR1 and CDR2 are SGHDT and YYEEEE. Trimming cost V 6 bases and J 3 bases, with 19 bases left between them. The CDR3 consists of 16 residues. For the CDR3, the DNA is TGTGCCAGCACCCGTCAGACACGAAGGTTCTACAATGAGCAGTTCTTC. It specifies CASTRQTRRFYNEQFF.

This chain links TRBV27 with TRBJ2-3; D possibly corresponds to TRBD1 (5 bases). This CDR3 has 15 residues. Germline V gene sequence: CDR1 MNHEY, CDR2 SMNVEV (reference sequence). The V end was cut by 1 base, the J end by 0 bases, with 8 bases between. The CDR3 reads CASSLYQGSTDTQYF. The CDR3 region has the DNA TGTGCCAGCAGTTTATATCAGGGAAGCACAGATACGCAGTATTTT.

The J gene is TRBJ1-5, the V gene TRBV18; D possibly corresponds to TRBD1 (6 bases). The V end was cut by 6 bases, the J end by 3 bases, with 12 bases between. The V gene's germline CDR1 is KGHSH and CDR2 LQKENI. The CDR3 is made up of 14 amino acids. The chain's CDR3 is CASSPRDTNQPQHF. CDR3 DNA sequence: TGTGCCAGCTCTCCCCGGGACACCAATCAGCCCCAGCATTTT.

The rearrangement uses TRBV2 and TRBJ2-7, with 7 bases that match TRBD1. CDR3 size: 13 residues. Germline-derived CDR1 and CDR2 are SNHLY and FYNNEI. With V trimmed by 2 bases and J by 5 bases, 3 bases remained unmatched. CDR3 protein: CASSETGAHEQYF. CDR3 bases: TGTGCCAGCAGTGAAACAGGGGCCCACGAGCAGTACTTC.

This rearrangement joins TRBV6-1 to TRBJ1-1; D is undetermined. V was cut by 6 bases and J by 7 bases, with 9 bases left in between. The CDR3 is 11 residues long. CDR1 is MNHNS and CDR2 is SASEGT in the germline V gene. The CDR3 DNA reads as TGTGCCAGCAGCGGAGGGATTGAAGCTTTCTTT. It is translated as CASSGGIEAFF.

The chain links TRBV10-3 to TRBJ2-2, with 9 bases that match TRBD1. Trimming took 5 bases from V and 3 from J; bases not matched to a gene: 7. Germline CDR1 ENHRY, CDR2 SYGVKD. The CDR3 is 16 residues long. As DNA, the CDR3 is TGTGCCATCAGTCAGCGCCGGGACAGGGACACCGGGGAGCTGTTTTTT. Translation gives CAISQRRDRDTGELFF.

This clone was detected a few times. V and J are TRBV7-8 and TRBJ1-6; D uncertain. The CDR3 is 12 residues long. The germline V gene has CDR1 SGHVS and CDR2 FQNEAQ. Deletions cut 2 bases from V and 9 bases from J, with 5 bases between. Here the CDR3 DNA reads TGTGCCAGCAGCTTACGGGGTTCACCCCTCCACTTT. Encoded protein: CASSLRGSPLHF.

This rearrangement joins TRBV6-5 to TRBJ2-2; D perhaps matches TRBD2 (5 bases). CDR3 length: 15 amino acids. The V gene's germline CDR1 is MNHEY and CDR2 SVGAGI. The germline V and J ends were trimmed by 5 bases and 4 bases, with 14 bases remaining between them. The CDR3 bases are TGTGCCAGCAGTAAGGACTGGTTTAGCACCGGGGAGCTGTTTTTT. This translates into CASSKDWFSTGELFF.

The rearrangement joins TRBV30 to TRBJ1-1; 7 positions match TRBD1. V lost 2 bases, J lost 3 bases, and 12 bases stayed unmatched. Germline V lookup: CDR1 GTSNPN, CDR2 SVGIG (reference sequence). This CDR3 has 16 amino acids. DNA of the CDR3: TGTGCCTGGAGTACCTCACTCCCGACAGGGTACACTGAAGCTTTCTTT. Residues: CAWSTSLPTGYTEAFF.

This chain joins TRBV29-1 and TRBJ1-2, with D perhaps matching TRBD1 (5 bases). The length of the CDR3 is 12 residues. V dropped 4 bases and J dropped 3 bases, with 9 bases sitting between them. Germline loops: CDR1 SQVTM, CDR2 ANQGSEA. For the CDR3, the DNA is TGCAGCGTTGTAGGCAGGGACTATGGCTACACCTTC. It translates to CSVVGRDYGYTF.

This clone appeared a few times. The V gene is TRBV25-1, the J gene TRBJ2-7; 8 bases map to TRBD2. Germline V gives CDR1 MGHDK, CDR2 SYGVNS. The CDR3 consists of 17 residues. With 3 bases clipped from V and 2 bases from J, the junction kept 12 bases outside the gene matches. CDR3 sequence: CASSDPMSSGETYEQYF. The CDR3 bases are TGTGCCAGCAGTGATCCCATGAGTAGCGGGGAAACCTACGAGCAGTACTTC.

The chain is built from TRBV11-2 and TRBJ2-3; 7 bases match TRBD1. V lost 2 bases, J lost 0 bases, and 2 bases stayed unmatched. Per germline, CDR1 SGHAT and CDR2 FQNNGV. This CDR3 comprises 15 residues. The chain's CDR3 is CASSLTGVSTDTQYF. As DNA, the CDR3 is TGTGCCAGCAGCTTAACAGGGGTTAGCACAGATACGCAGTATTTT.

The CDR3 region has the DNA TGTGCCAGCAGCCCCTTAATGTCGGGGAGGGACAATGAGCAGTTCTTC. Translating gives CASSPLMSGRDNEQFF. The genes are TRBV11-3 and TRBJ2-1; TRBD2 matches 7 bases. With 5 bases clipped from V and 5 bases from J, the junction kept 12 bases outside the gene matches. Germline-derived CDR1 and CDR2 are SGHNT and YENEEA. The CDR3 is made up of 16 amino acids.

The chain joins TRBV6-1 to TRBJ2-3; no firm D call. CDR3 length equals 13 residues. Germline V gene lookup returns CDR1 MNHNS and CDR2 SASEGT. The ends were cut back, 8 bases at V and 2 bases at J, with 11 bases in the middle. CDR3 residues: CASGQAYTDTQYF. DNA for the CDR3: TGTGCCAGCGGGCAGGCATACACAGATACGCAGTATTTT.

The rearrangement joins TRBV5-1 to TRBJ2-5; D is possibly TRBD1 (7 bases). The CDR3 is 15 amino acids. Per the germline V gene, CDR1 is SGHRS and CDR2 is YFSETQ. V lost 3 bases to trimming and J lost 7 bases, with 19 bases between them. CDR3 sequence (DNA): TGCGCCAGCAGCTCGCTAGCAGGCGGGACAGCGACCCAGTACTTC. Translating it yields CASSSLAGGTATQYF. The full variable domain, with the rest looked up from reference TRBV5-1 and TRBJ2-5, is KAGVTQTPRYLIKTRGQQVTLSCSPISGHRSVSWYQQTPGQGLQFLFEYFSETQRNKGNFPGRFSGRQFSNSRSEMNVSTLELGDSALYLCASSSLAGGTATQYFGPGTRLLVL.

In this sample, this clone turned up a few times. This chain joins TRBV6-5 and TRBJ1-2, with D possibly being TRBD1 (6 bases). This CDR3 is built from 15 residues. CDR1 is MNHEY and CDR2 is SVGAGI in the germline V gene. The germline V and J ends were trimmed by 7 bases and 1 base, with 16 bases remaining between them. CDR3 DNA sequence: TGTGCCAGCAAAGTGGTAGGACAGATTAACTATGGCTACACCTTC. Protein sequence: CASKVVGQINYGYTF.

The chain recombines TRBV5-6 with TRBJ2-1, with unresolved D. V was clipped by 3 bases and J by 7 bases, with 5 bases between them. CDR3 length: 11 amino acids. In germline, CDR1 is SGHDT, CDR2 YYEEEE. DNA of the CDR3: TGTGCCAGCAGCTACGAGAATGAGCAGTTCTTC. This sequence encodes CASSYENEQFF.